These T cell receptor beta chains were read from a single sample in a study of CD8 T cells in Susac syndrome. One entry per CDR3 protein results from TCRdb running MiXCR on the immunoSEQ multiplex PCR reads. This sample has about 190,000 distinct CDR3 sequences, with 95% found just once. Input material: CD8+ T cells from PBMCs. Receptor source: a human donor with Susac syndrome. CDR3s include the opening cysteine and the closing phenylalanine or tryptophan. A D gene is named only where the DNA matches it firmly. The size of a clone is reported for some rows only, either as once, few or many, or as a class for expanded clones.

size	D	length	V	J	CDR3	DNA
NA	TRBD1	14	TRBV11-2	TRBJ2-5	CASSLGQYQETQYF	TGTGCCAGCAGCTTGGGACAGTACCAAGAGACCCAGTACTTC
once	NA	13	TRBV7-6	TRBJ2-5	CASSLNPQETQYF	TGTGCCAGCAGCTTAAATCCCCAAGAGACCCAGTACTTC
NA	NA	13	TRBV15	TRBJ2-7	CATSYIQGYEQYF	TGTGCCACCAGTTATATACAGGGTTACGAGCAGTACTTC
NA	NA	14	TRBV6-5	TRBJ1-1	CASSYSAVNTEAFF	TGTGCCAGCAGTTACTCAGCGGTGAACACTGAAGCTTTCTTT
NA	NA	16	TRBV20-1	TRBJ2-1	CSASLVDVGHYNEQFF	TGCAGTGCCTCACTGGTGGACGTAGGTCACTACAATGAGCAGTTCTTC
NA	NA	13	TRBV9	TRBJ1-1	CASSPRGATEAFF	TGTGCCAGCAGCCCGCGGGGTGCCACTGAAGCTTTCTTT
NA	TRBD2	16	TRBV6-2/TRBV6-3	TRBJ2-1	CASTKLGSREARTPFF	TGTGCCAGCACCAAACTGGGCTCGCGGGAGGCCAGAACCCCGTTCTTC
NA	TRBD2	14	TRBV29-1	TRBJ2-1	CSVGLAVSYNEQFF	TGCAGCGTGGGACTAGCGGTTTCCTACAATGAGCAGTTCTTC
NA	NA	12	TRBV2	TRBJ1-1	CASSEAQSEAFF	TGTGCCAGCAGTGAAGCACAGAGTGAAGCTTTCTTT
NA	NA	14	TRBV28	TRBJ2-2	CASRSGGLTGELFF	TGTGCCAGCAGATCCGGCGGGCTAACCGGGGAGCTGTTTTTT
NA	NA	15	TRBV9	TRBJ1-4	CASSPQDLPNEKLFF	TGTGCCAGCAGCCCACAAGACCTTCCTAATGAAAAACTGTTTTTT
NA	NA	15	TRBV9	TRBJ2-3	CASSVGARAGDTQYF	TGTGCCAGCAGCGTAGGAGCGAGAGCGGGCGATACGCAGTATTTT
NA	NA	13	TRBV24-1	TRBJ2-2	CATSERRDGELFF	TGTGCCACCAGTGAAAGGAGGGACGGGGAGCTGTTTTTT
NA	NA	13	TRBV27	TRBJ2-7	CASSLKGSYEQYF	TGTGCCAGCAGTTTAAAGGGCTCCTACGAGCAGTACTTC
NA	NA	13	TRBV5-6	TRBJ1-2	CASSLDHREGYTF	TGTGCCAGCAGCTTGGACCACAGGGAAGGCTACACCTTC
NA	NA	14	TRBV28	TRBJ1-1	CASRVETMNTEAFF	TGTGCCAGCAGGGTAGAAACTATGAACACTGAAGCTTTCTTT
once	NA	17	TRBV9	TRBJ2-1	CASSPPTGDISYNEQFF	TGTGCCAGCAGCCCTCCGACAGGCGATATCTCCTACAATGAGCAGTTCTTC
few	NA	13	TRBV5-4	TRBJ2-2	CASSLESTGELFF	TGTGCCAGCAGCTTGGAAAGCACCGGGGAGCTGTTTTTT
NA	NA	14	TRBV5-4	TRBJ2-7	CASSMGISVDEQYF	TGTGCCAGCAGCATGGGGATCTCCGTCGACGAGCAGTACTTC
NA	TRBD1	16	TRBV6-5	TRBJ2-1	CASSYSERQGQNEQFF	TGTGCCAGCAGTTACTCCGAGCGACAGGGGCAGAATGAGCAGTTCTTC
NA	TRBD2	14	TRBV20-1	TRBJ2-1	CSGGLAGALGEQFF	TGCAGTGGGGGACTAGCGGGGGCCCTCGGGGAGCAGTTCTTC
NA	NA	18	TRBV12-3/TRBV12-4	TRBJ2-2	CASRPPFRDHKNTGELFF	TGTGCCAGCAGACCCCCGTTCCGGGACCACAAGAACACCGGGGAGCTGTTTTTT
NA	NA	14	TRBV9	TRBJ1-4	CASSVGTDLGKLFF	TGTGCCAGCAGCGTTGGAACAGATCTAGGAAAACTGTTTTTT
NA	TRBD1	15	TRBV28	TRBJ1-1	CASSPTGVRDTEAFF	TGTGCCAGCAGCCCTACAGGGGTCAGGGACACTGAAGCTTTCTTT
once	TRBD2	15	TRBV7-9	TRBJ2-7	CASSLEVGRAGEQYF	TGTGCCAGCAGCTTAGAGGTTGGGAGGGCCGGGGAGCAGTACTTC
NA	NA	14	TRBV6-5	TRBJ1-2	CASRPGTGLNGYTF	TGTGCCAGCAGACCGGGGACGGGGCTGAATGGCTACACCTTC
NA	NA	16	TRBV27	TRBJ1-1	CASSLIGEGGGTEAFF	TGTGCCAGCAGTTTAATAGGTGAAGGGGGGGGGACTGAAGCTTTCTTT
NA	NA	11	TRBV28	TRBJ2-7	CASSLFSEQYF	TGTGCCAGCAGTTTATTCTCCGAGCAGTACTTC
once	NA	12	TRBV3-1	TRBJ1-2	CASSQGSTGYTF	TGTGCCAGCAGCCAAGGGTCAACTGGCTACACCTTC
once	NA	13	TRBV9	TRBJ2-3	CASSGLREDTQYF	TGTGCCAGCAGCGGCCTCAGAGAAGATACGCAGTATTTT
NA	NA	15	TRBV12-3/TRBV12-4	TRBJ2-1	CASSLVGRVHNEQFF	TGTGCCAGCAGTTTAGTTGGACGTGTCCACAATGAGCAGTTCTTC
NA	TRBD1	13	TRBV28	TRBJ2-5	CASTVQGVQTQYF	TGTGCCAGCACGGTACAGGGGGTACAGACCCAGTACTTC
NA	TRBD2	16	TRBV20-1	TRBJ2-1	CSARTSGRKSHNEQFF	TGCAGTGCTAGGACTAGCGGGAGGAAATCCCACAATGAGCAGTTCTTC
NA	NA	17	TRBV24-1	TRBJ2-2	CATSDLGAGLNTGELFF	TGTGCCACCAGTGATTTGGGCGCAGGGCTTAACACCGGGGAGCTGTTTTTT
NA	NA	11	TRBV5-4	TRBJ1-1	CASSLSSEAFF	TGTGCCAGCAGCTTATCCAGTGAAGCTTTCTTT
NA	TRBD1	15	TRBV9	TRBJ1-2	CASSSPLTGNYGYTF	TGTGCCAGCAGCTCCCCCCTGACAGGGAACTATGGCTACACCTTC
NA	TRBD2	17	TRBV7-2	TRBJ2-1	CASSSGTSGGQSNEQFF	TGTGCCAGCAGCTCCGGGACTAGCGGGGGGCAGAGCAATGAGCAGTTCTTC
NA	TRBD2	15	TRBV3-1	TRBJ2-7	CASSHRGGTSNEQYF	TGTGCCAGCAGCCACAGGGGTGGGACTAGCAACGAGCAGTACTTC
NA	NA	14	TRBV12-3/TRBV12-4	TRBJ2-3	CASSLWEPTDTQYF	TGTGCCAGCAGTTTATGGGAGCCCACAGATACGCAGTATTTT
NA	NA	17	TRBV5-6	TRBJ2-2	CASSWGEIAERVGELFF	TGTGCCAGCAGCTGGGGCGAAATAGCGGAACGCGTCGGGGAGCTGTTTTTT
NA	NA	15	TRBV12-3/TRBV12-4	TRBJ2-1	CASSLGGGVGNEQFF	TGTGCCAGCAGTTTAGGAGGAGGGGTTGGCAATGAGCAGTTCTTC
NA	TRBD2	17	TRBV28	TRBJ2-5	CASSSSLGLAGQETQYF	TGTGCCAGCAGTTCCTCCCTGGGACTAGCGGGACAAGAGACCCAGTACTTC
once	TRBD1	15	TRBV9	TRBJ2-2	CASSDRTGDTGELFF	TGTGCCAGCAGCGACAGGACAGGTGACACCGGGGAGCTGTTTTTT
NA	TRBD1	16	TRBV6-1	TRBJ1-6	CASTQGGEVGDSPLHF	TGTGCCAGCACTCAGGGGGGGGAGGTAGGAGACTCACCCCTCCACTTT
few	NA	13	TRBV9	TRBJ1-1	CASSGGGNTEAFF	TGTGCCAGCAGCGGTGGTGGGAACACTGAAGCTTTCTTT
NA	NA	15	TRBV21-1	TRBJ2-5	CASSHPLAGGETQYF	TGTGCCAGCAGCCACCCACTAGCGGGGGGGGAGACCCAGTACTTC
NA	NA	15	TRBV9	TRBJ2-1	CASSPIPVGDNEQFF	TGTGCCAGCAGCCCAATTCCGGTGGGTGACAATGAGCAGTTCTTC
NA	TRBD1	13	TRBV9	TRBJ1-1	CASSGPQGFEAFF	TGTGCCAGCAGCGGACCACAGGGGTTTGAAGCTTTCTTT
NA	NA	15	TRBV9	TRBJ2-3	CASSATLSSTDTQYF	TGTGCCAGCAGCGCAACCCTGTCCTCCACAGATACGCAGTATTTT
once	NA	14	TRBV28	TRBJ2-5	CASSFSGIQETQYF	TGTGCCAGCAGTTTTAGCGGCATACAAGAGACCCAGTACTTC
NA	TRBD1	14	TRBV28	TRBJ2-5	CASSSTVRGETQYF	TGTGCCAGCAGTTCAACTGTCAGGGGGGAGACCCAGTACTTC
NA	TRBD2	14	TRBV18	TRBJ2-1	CASSPPPSGGEQFF	TGTGCCAGCTCACCACCCCCTAGCGGGGGAGAGCAGTTCTTC